This TCR beta chain was observed in a study of beta chain features in type 1 diabetes. V gave up 3 bases and J gave up 2 bases; unmatched junction bases: 14. Germline V gene sequence: CDR1 MNHEY, CDR2 SMNVEV (reference sequence). The CDR3 covers 19 residues. Turning to this clone: The antigen remains undetermined.

The study reverse transcribed the entire isolated RNA, so it sequenced expressed TCRB transcripts. Data came from immunoSEQ multiplex PCR; TCRdb stores just in-frame clones and leaves some out. The table lists about 39,000 clones, roughly 49% of them singletons. Broader study findings: These data did not resolve whether HLA type affects TCRB rearrangement.

The TCR was taken from a woman under 30 in good health. The chain carries TRBV27 and TRBJ2-1, with TRBD2 matching 9 bases. Sequences were obtained from central memory CD4+ T cells from blood. The CDR3 nucleotides are TGTGCCAGCAGTTTGACCGGGACTAGCTCAAAGGGCCCCTACAATGAGCAGTTCTTC. As protein: CASSLTGTSSKGPYNEQFF.